Below, 2 T cell receptor beta chains from the same sample are listed, as sequenced in a study of blood T cell repertoires in COVID-19. Profiling relied on immunoSEQ multiplex PCR, and the TCRdb table lists in-frame clones only, not all of them. The sample comprises approximately 300,000 clones, about 83% of which are singletons, and around 1.6% rests with the top ten. The sequenced material came from peripheral blood. Receptors were obtained from a woman aged 50 to 60 with acute or convalescent COVID-19.

The chain carries TRBV28 and TRBJ1-5; weak D call: TRBD1 (5 bases). Trimming took 3 bases from V and 4 from J, leaving 13 bases between them. CDR3 length: 15 amino acids. Germline-derived CDR1 and CDR2 are MDHEN and SYDVKM. The CDR3 region is CASSLGPLGNQPQHF. CDR3 DNA sequence: TGTGCCAGCAGTTTGGGGCCCCTTGGAAATCAGCCCCAGCATTTT.

The chain has TRBV27 and TRBJ1-2; 12 nucleotides match TRBD1. Germline CDR1 is MNHEY and CDR2 is SMNVEV (reference sequence). This CDR3 has 15 residues. V lost 5 bases, J lost 8 bases, and 9 bases stayed unmatched. CDR3 DNA sequence: TGTGCCAGCAGTGCGCCGGGACAGGGGGCGGAAGGCTACACCTTC. Amino acid sequence: CASSAPGQGAEGYTF.